These 5 T cell receptor beta chains originate from one sample sequenced in a study of cytomegalovirus exposure and HLA in healthy donors. The primer mix had 60 Vbeta and 13 Jbeta primers. Clones were sequenced by immunoSEQ multiplex PCR, and TCRdb holds only the in-frame ones, with some missing. Among about 180,000 clones listed, 70% to 85% were seen once. What was sequenced was PBMCs. These receptor sequences come from a human donor in good health.

The CDR3 loop reads CASSLGGRPNGAEQFF. The CDR3 DNA reads TGTGCCAGCAGCTTAGGGGGCAGGCCTAATGGGGCTGAGCAGTTCTTC. The chain carries TRBV7-9 and TRBJ2-1; TRBD1 might be the D (5 bases). The CDR3 is 16 residues long. Looked up from germline, CDR1 is SEHNR and CDR2 is FQNEAQ (reference sequence). With 1 base removed from V and 9 bases from J, the gap between germline ends came to 19 bases. Full variable domain (rest looked up from reference TRBV7-9 and TRBJ2-1): DTGVSQNPRHKITKRGQNVTFRCDPISEHNRLYWYRQTLGQGPEFLTYFQNEAQLEKSRLLSDRFSAERPKGSFSTLEIQRTEQGDSAMYLCASSLGGRPNGAEQFFGPGTRLTVL.

V and J are TRBV18 and TRBJ2-7, with 14 bases fitting TRBD2. Unmatched junction bases numbered 3, after V lost 3 bases and J lost 2 bases. Looked up from germline, CDR1 is KGHSH and CDR2 is LQKENI. The CDR3 has 16 amino acids. CDR3 amino acids: CASSPGLAGATYEQYF. As DNA, the CDR3 is TGTGCCAGCTCACCGGGACTAGCGGGGGCCACCTACGAGCAGTACTTC.

The genes are TRBV5-1 and TRBJ2-7, with 8 nucleotides matching TRBD2. The CDR3 contains 14 residues. With V trimmed by 7 bases and J by 6 bases, 12 bases remained unmatched. The V gene's germline CDR1 is SGHRS and CDR2 YFSETQ. CDR3 sequence: CASASGGAGVEQYF. The CDR3 coding sequence is TGCGCCAGCGCATCGGGGGGGGCCGGGGTCGAGCAGTACTTC.

This clone was picked up a small number of times. The chain carries TRBV2 and TRBJ1-2, with 8 nucleotides matching TRBD1. The CDR3 runs to 13 residues. V was pared by 6 bases and J by 6 bases, with 6 bases of the junction left unmatched. The germline V gene encodes CDR1 SNHLY and CDR2 FYNNEI. Written as DNA, the CDR3 is TGTGCCAGCAGCCCCAGGACAGGGAATGGCTACACCTTC. Its translation is CASSPRTGNGYTF.

The chain recombines TRBV30 with TRBJ1-5, with 11 bases aligning to TRBD1. J lost 3 bases, V lost 1 base, and 8 bases had no gene match. The CDR3 is made up of 17 amino acids. CDR1 is GTSNPN, CDR2 SVGIG, per germline (reference sequence). CDR3: CAWSAGTGGDYNQPQHF. CDR3 bases: TGTGCCTGGAGTGCGGGGACAGGGGGGGATTACAATCAGCCCCAGCATTTT.